This T cell receptor beta chain was sequenced during a study of blood T cell repertoires in COVID-19. Study background: Samples of COVID-19 (acute and convalescent) were obtained from the United States, Italy and Spain.

Some clones are missing from TCRdb's copy, which holds only in-frame ones; the method was immunoSEQ multiplex PCR. The table lists about 440,000 clones, roughly 87% of them singletons. This CDR3 has 13 amino acids. V was pared by 7 bases and J by 1 base, with 10 bases between. CDR1 is ENHRY, CDR2 SYGVKD, per germline. The J gene is TRBJ1-1, the V gene TRBV10-3; possible D gene TRBD1, 5 bases. Sequences were obtained from PBMCs or T cells enriched from blood (not recorded which). This receptor was taken from a woman between 18 and 29 years old with acute COVID-19. The CDR3: CAITATGNTEAFF. CDR3 coding DNA: TGTGCCATCACGGCCACAGGGAACACTGAAGCTTTCTTT.